Below, 23 T cell receptor beta chains from the same sample are listed, as sequenced in a study of human T cells and chemical hapten exposure (dated by TCRdb to about 2021). Library generation was performed with RACE. The instrument given in TCRdb is NextSeq 500. TCRdb took the public reads, trimmed them with fastp at Q25, ran MiXCR for clone calling and kept in-frame beta chains. One record per CDR3 amino acid sequence lists the most common genes and DNA. For this sample there are 360,000 or so distinct CDR3 sequences; roughly 6.3% appear just once. Around 6.1% of the sample comes from the top ten. Per the publication, the time point label means: patch test 2, 6 weeks after DPC sensitization. In light of the paper, this sample's treatment or condition label describes: therapeutic diphenylcyclopropenone sensitization with weekly scalp DPC. The sequenced sample was whole blood, obtained in connection with sensitization to the hapten diphenylcyclopropenone (DPC). These receptors all stem from a woman aged 18-29 years with alopecia areata. Some clones in this sample may be carry-over from other donors' samples.

This clonotype occurred a few times. The CDR3 reads CASSYDRGSYNEQFF. The CDR3 nucleotides read TGTGCCAGCAGTTATGACAGGGGCTCCTACAATGAGCAGTTCTTC. V gene TRBV7-2 combines with J gene TRBJ2-1, with 8 nucleotides matching TRBD1. CDR3 size: 15 residues. Trimming took 6 bases from V and 0 from J; bases not matched to a gene: 4. CDR1 is SGHTA, CDR2 FQGNSA, per germline.

This clonotype was counted only a few times. DNA of the CDR3: TGTGCCAGCAGTCGCGCGAGGGGCGTCGGGACAACCGTTTTCTATGGCTACACCTTC. Residues: CASSRARGVGTTVFYGYTF. This sequence joins TRBV7-9 and TRBJ1-2; the D gene is possibly TRBD1 (6 bases). Trimming stripped 6 bases from V and 4 bases from J, with 30 bases between. The germline V gene has CDR1 SEHNR and CDR2 FQNEAQ (reference sequence). The CDR3 totals 19 residues.

V gene TRBV29-1 combines with J gene TRBJ2-5; the D gene is possibly TRBD1 (5 bases). The germline V gene encodes CDR1 SQVTM and CDR2 ANQGSEA. The V end was cut by 4 bases, the J end by 3 bases, with 9 bases between. The CDR3 loop spans 12 amino acids. CDR3 nucleotides: TGCAGCGTTGCACAGGCCGAAGAGACCCAGTACTTC. Translation gives CSVAQAEETQYF.

The V gene is TRBV9, the J gene TRBJ2-3; perhaps TRBD2 as D (6 bases). Trimming took 4 bases from V and 2 from J, leaving 8 bases between them. This CDR3 contains 13 residues. Per germline, CDR1 SGDLS and CDR2 YYNGEE. CDR3 coding DNA: TGTGCCAGCAGCCGGAGGGTCACAGATACGCAGTATTTT. Translating it yields CASSRRVTDTQYF.

Many counts were recorded for this clonotype. J is TRBJ1-2 and V is TRBV18; D is perhaps TRBD1 (6 bases). Looked up from germline, CDR1 is KGHSH and CDR2 is LQKENI. CDR3 size: 17 residues. V was shortened by 3 bases and J by 3 bases, with 20 bases between the two germline ends. CDR3 region: CASSPQRNPGHHYGYTF. CDR3 sequence (DNA): TGTGCCAGCTCACCTCAACGTAATCCGGGACATCACTATGGCTACACCTTC.

This chain links TRBV4-1 with TRBJ2-3, with a tentative D call TRBD2 (6 bases). CDR1 is MGHRA and CDR2 is YSYEKL in the germline V gene. The CDR3 length is 14 residues. Trimming shortened V by 4 bases and J by 5 bases, and 13 bases separated the two germline ends. CDR3 coding DNA: TGCGCCAGCAGCCCAGTCGGGGGAGGAGATACGCAGTATTTT. Translating it yields CASSPVGGGDTQYF.

The chain employs TRBV12-3 or TRBV12-4 and TRBJ2-2, with D possibly matching TRBD2 (5 bases). V lost 2 bases and J 6 bases, leaving 16 bases between the germline ends. The CDR3 contains 16 residues. This CDR3 is CASSLFPPWGAGELFF. CDR3 coding DNA: TGTGCCAGCAGTTTATTTCCGCCCTGGGGAGCCGGGGAGCTGTTTTTT.

This chain joins TRBV5-6 and TRBJ2-5, with 9 bases fitting TRBD2. Trimming removed 8 bases from V and 2 bases from J; junction bases left unmatched: 4. The germline gives CDR1 SGHDT, CDR2 YYEEEE. CDR3 length: 13 residues. The CDR3: CASNSGGQETQYF. The CDR3 DNA follows: TGTGCCAGTAATAGCGGGGGACAAGAGACCCAGTACTTC.

This clonotype came up a few times. This chain connects TRBV5-1 to TRBJ1-1; no definite D call. This CDR3 contains 15 residues. V shed 4 bases and J shed 4 bases, with 17 bases lying between them. Per the germline V gene, CDR1 is SGHRS and CDR2 is YFSETQ. This chain's CDR3 is CASSGEPVESTEAFF. For the CDR3, the DNA is TGCGCCAGCAGCGGGGAGCCGGTGGAGAGCACTGAAGCTTTCTTT.

This clonotype showed up just a few times. The J gene is TRBJ2-3, the V gene TRBV20-1; 7 positions match TRBD2. Trimming cost V 3 bases and J 4 bases; bases outside gene matches: 10. The V gene's germline CDR1 is DFQATT and CDR2 SNEGSKA (reference sequence). CDR3 size: 15 residues. The DNA of the CDR3 is TGCAGTGCTAGGGGGAGGGGACGGGCGGCAGATACGCAGTATTTT. Translation gives CSARGRGRAADTQYF.

The sample holds many counts of this clonotype. The chain joins TRBV4-3 to TRBJ1-2, with 12 bases aligning to TRBD1. The J segment lost 8 bases and the V segment lost 4 bases, leaving 11 bases of the junction unmatched. The CDR3 loop spans 16 amino acids. Per the germline V gene, CDR1 is LGHNA and CDR2 is YSLEER. The CDR3 spells CASSLGTGGELGGYTF. CDR3 in DNA: TGCGCCAGCAGCCTCGGGACAGGGGGCGAGTTAGGAGGCTACACCTTC.

This clonotype is labeled medium-sized. The genes are TRBV4-3 and TRBJ1-6; the D is unclear. CDR3 length: 15 residues. V lost 4 bases, J lost 3 bases, and 10 bases lay in between. Germline CDR1 and CDR2: LGHNA and YSLEER. The CDR3 is CASSPNGDYNSPLHF. CDR3 DNA sequence: TGCGCCAGCAGCCCGAATGGGGACTATAATTCACCCCTCCACTTT.

This clonotype was found many times. This chain links TRBV20-1 with TRBJ1-1; D not certain. CDR3 length equals 15 residues. Germline V gene sequence: CDR1 DFQATT, CDR2 SNEGSKA (reference sequence). The germline V and J ends were trimmed by 4 bases and 3 bases, with 18 bases remaining between them. In DNA, the CDR3 is TGCAGTGCTAAAGCCCATCTTAGGTGGGACACTGAAGCTTTCTTT. Translating it yields CSAKAHLRWDTEAFF.

The chain is built from TRBV20-1 and TRBJ2-1; 9 bases agree with TRBD2. The trim removed 2 bases at V and 6 bases at J, leaving 8 bases unmatched. The CDR3 sequence is 15 residues long. Germline V gives CDR1 DFQATT, CDR2 SNEGSKA (reference sequence). CDR3 amino acids: CSARFGGGAVNEQFF. The CDR3 bases are TGCAGTGCTAGATTTGGCGGGGGGGCCGTCAATGAGCAGTTCTTC.

At least ten counts were recorded for this clonotype. V is TRBV6-5 and J is TRBJ1-1, with D maybe TRBD1 (5 bases). Germline V gene data show CDR1 as MNHEY and CDR2 as SVGAGI. The CDR3 covers 15 residues. V was clipped by 7 bases and J by 0 bases, with 15 bases between them. The CDR3 here is CASNRDSRLNTEAFF. The CDR3 DNA reads as TGTGCCAGCAATAGAGACAGTCGTCTGAACACTGAAGCTTTCTTT.

This clonotype was counted at least ten times. V and J are TRBV10-3 and TRBJ1-3, with 7 bases lining up with TRBD1. Germline lookup yields CDR1 ENHRY and CDR2 SYGVKD. V lost 8 bases to trimming and J lost 0 bases; unmatched junction nucleotides: 4. The CDR3 loop spans 14 amino acids. The CDR3 spells CAIGTANSGNTIYF. The CDR3 DNA reads TGTGCCATCGGGACAGCTAACTCTGGAAACACCATATATTTT.

The chain has TRBV5-8 and TRBJ2-1, with TRBD1 matching 7 bases. The trim removed 3 bases at V and 0 bases at J, leaving 12 bases unmatched. Germline V gives CDR1 SGHTS, CDR2 YDEGEE. CDR3 size: 18 residues. The CDR3 DNA reads TGTGCCAGCAGCTCCGCCCCAACAGGGGTTAGCTCCTACAATGAGCAGTTCTTC. It yields the protein CASSSAPTGVSSYNEQFF.

This chain joins TRBV7-2 and TRBJ2-1; 8 positions match TRBD2. Germline V CDR1 and CDR2: SGHTA, FQGNSA. Trimming removed 6 bases from V and 2 bases from J; junction bases left unmatched: 0. This CDR3 has 13 residues. CDR3 protein: CASRLAAYNEQFF. The CDR3 DNA reads as TGTGCCAGCAGACTAGCGGCCTACAATGAGCAGTTCTTC.

Many counts were recorded for this clonotype. CDR3 amino acids: CASSLQGWDEKLFF. As DNA, the CDR3 is TGTGCCAGCAGCTTACAGGGTTGGGATGAAAAACTGTTTTTT. V and J are TRBV5-4 and TRBJ1-4, with D possibly TRBD1 on 6 matching bases. V lost 2 bases and J lost 6, with 11 bases in between. Germline CDR1 and CDR2: SGHNT and YYREEE (reference sequence). This CDR3 region has 14 residues.

The rearrangement joins TRBV7-6 to TRBJ2-7; perhaps TRBD2 as D (6 bases). The germline V gene encodes CDR1 SGHVS and CDR2 FNYEAQ. Trimming removed 0 bases at V and 1 base at J, with 13 bases between. CDR3 size: 16 residues. The chain's CDR3 is CASSLAWGEPSYEQYF. The CDR3 DNA reads TGTGCCAGCAGCTTAGCTTGGGGGGAACCATCCTACGAGCAGTACTTC.

CDR3 DNA: TGTGCCAGCAGTGAACGGACTAGCGAGACCCAGTACTTC. Protein: CASSERTSETQYF. This chain uses TRBV6-5 with TRBJ2-5, with 8 bases aligning to TRBD2. This CDR3 comprises 13 residues. CDR1 and CDR2 from the germline V gene are MNHEY and SVGAGI. The J segment lost 5 bases and the V segment lost 5 bases, leaving 4 bases of the junction unmatched.

In its sample, this clonotype was seen many times. V gene TRBV10-3 combines with J gene TRBJ2-2; 8 bases line up with TRBD1. With V trimmed by 6 bases and J by 5 bases, 5 bases remained unmatched. The CDR3 length is 14 residues. Germline V gene data show CDR1 as ENHRY and CDR2 as SYGVKD. The CDR3 bases are TGTGCCATCAGACGGCAGGGGGCTACCGGGGAGCTGTTTTTT. Translation: CAIRRQGATGELFF.

This clonotype was counted many times. The CDR3 nucleotides read TGTGCCAGCAGCGCACAGGGAGATTCACCCCTCCACTTT. Translation gives CASSAQGDSPLHF. V is TRBV7-9 and J is TRBJ1-6; D possibly corresponds to TRBD1 (6 bases). The V and J ends lost 5 bases and 8 bases respectively, with 10 bases between them. Germline V gene lookup returns CDR1 SEHNR and CDR2 FQNEAQ (reference sequence). The CDR3 is 13 amino acids.